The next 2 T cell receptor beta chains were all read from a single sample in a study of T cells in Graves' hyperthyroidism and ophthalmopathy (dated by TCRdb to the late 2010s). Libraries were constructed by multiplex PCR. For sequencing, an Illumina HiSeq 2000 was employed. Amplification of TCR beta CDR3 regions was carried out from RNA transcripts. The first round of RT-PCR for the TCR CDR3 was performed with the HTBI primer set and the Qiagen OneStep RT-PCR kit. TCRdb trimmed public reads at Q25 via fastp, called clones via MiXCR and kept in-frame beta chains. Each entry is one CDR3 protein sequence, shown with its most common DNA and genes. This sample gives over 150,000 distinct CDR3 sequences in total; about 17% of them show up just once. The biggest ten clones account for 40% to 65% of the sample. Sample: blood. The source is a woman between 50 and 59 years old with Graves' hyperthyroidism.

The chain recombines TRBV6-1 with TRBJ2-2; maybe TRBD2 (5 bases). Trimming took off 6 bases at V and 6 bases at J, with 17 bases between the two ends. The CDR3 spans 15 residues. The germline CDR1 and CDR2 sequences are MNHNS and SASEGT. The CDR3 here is CASRLLGVSAGELFF. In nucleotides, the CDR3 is TGTGCCAGCAGACTCCTTGGAGTTAGCGCCGGGGAGCTGTTTTTT.

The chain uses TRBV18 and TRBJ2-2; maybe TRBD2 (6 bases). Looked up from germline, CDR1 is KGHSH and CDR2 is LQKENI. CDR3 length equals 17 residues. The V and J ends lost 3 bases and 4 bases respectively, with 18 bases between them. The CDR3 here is CASSPWEGGAATGELFF. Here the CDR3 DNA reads TGTGCCAGCTCACCCTGGGAAGGAGGGGCAGCCACCGGGGAGCTGTTTTTT.